This T cell receptor (beta chain) was sequenced for a study of blood T cell repertoires in COVID-19. Looking at the study overall: Samples came from the United States, Italy and Spain, spanning acute and convalescent COVID-19. The analysed material was cDNA or gDNA that came from T cells, B-cell-depleted T cells, or PBMCs.

In the study's own analysis: How many nucleated cells were present was estimated from reference gene primer amplification. Generated by immunoSEQ multiplex PCR, the TCRdb table keeps only in-frame clones and is missing some. That table gives V, J and clone size, and the DNA gave D and trimming. Found here are over 250,000 clones, roughly nine tenths of them singletons; the top ten hold 2.2%. There are 15 residues in the CDR3. V dropped 1 base and J dropped 1; count of bases not matched to a gene: 2. Germline assignment: CDR1 LNHDA and CDR2 SQIVND (reference sequence). The sequencing input was peripheral blood. The TCR originated in a woman aged 25 to 39 with COVID-19, enrolled during active disease. The J gene is TRBJ2-3, the V gene TRBV19, with 7 bases identical to TRBD2. The chain's CDR3 is CASSIATSGTDTQYF. For the CDR3, the DNA is TGTGCCAGTAGTATAGCCACTAGCGGCACAGATACGCAGTATTTT.